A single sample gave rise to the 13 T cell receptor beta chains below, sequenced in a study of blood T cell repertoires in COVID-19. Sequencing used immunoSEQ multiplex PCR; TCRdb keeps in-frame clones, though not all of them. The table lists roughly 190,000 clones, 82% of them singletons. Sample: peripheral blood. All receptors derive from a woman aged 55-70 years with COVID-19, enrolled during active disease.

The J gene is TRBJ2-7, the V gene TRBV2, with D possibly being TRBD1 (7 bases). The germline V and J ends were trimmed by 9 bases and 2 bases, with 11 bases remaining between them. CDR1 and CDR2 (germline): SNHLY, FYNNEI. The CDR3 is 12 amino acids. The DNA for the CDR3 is TGTGCCAGTTCAGGGGGGACCTACGAGCAGTACGTC. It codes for CASSGGTYEQYV.

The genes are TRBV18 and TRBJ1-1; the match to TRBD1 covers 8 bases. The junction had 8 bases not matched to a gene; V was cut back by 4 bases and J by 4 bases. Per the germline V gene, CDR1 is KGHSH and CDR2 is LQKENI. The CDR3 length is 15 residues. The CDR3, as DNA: TGTGCCAGCTCACTGGGACAGGAGGGGGTCACTGAAGCTTTCTTT. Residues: CASSLGQEGVTEAFF.

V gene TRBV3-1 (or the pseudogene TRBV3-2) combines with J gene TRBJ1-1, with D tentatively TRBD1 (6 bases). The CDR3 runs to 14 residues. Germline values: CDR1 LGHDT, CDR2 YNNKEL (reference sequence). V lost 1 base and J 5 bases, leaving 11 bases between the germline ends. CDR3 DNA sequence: TGTGCCAGCAGCCAAGTACAGGGAATTACTGAAGCTTTCTTT. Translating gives CASSQVQGITEAFF.

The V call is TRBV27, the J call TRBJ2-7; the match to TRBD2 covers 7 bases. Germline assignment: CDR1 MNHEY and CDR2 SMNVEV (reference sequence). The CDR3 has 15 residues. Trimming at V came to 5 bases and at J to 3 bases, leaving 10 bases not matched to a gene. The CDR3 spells CASSPKGRGIYEQYF. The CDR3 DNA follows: TGTGCCAGCAGTCCAAAAGGGCGGGGGATCTACGAGCAGTACTTC.

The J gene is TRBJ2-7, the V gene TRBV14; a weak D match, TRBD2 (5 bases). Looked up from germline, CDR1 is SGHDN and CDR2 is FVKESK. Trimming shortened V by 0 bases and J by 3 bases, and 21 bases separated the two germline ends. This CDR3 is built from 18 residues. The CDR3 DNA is TGTGCCAGCAGCCAAGAAAGTATGGGAATCGGCGCGGGCTACGAGCAGTACTTC. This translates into CASSQESMGIGAGYEQYF.

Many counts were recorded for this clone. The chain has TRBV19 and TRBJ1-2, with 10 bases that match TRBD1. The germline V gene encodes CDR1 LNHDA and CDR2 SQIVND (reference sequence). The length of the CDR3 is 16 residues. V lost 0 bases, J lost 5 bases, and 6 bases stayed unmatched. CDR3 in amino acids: CASSIDRRDRGYGYTF. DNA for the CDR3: TGTGCCAGTAGTATAGATCGCCGGGACAGGGGTTATGGCTACACCTTC.

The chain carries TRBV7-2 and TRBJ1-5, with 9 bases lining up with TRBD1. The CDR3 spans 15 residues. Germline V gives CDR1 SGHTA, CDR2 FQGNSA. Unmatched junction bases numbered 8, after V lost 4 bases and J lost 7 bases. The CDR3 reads CASSSDRGRGQPQHF. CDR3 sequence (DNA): TGTGCCAGCAGCTCAGACAGGGGGAGAGGCCAGCCCCAGCATTTT.

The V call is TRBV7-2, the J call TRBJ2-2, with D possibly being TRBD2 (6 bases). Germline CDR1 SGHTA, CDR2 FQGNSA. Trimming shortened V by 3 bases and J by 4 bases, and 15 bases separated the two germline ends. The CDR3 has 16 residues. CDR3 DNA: TGTGCCAGCAGCTTTTTGAAGCGGGCGATCACCGGGGAGCTGTTTTTT. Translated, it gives CASSFLKRAITGELFF.

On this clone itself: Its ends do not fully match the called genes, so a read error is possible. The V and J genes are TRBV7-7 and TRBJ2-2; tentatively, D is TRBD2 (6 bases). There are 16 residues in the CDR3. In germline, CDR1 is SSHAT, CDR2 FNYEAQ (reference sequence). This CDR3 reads CASSLGASADTGELFF. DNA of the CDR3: TGTGCTAGCAGCTTAGGGGCTAGCGCAGACACCGGGGAGCTGTTTTTT.

The CDR3 is CATSRGRGPGNTIYF. The CDR3 DNA follows: TGTGCCACCAGCAGAGGCAGGGGGCCTGGAAACACCATATATTTT. The gene calls are TRBV15 and TRBJ1-3; TRBD1 agrees at 8 bases. The CDR3 runs to 15 residues. Germline CDR1 and CDR2: LNHNV and YYDKDF (reference sequence). Germline trimming cut 1 base from V and 2 bases from J; bases unmatched to any gene: 1.

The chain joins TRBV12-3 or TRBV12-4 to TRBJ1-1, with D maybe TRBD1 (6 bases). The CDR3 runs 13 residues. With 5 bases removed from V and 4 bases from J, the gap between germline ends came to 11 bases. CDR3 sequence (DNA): TGTGCCAGCAGTCAAGGGGGTGTCACTGAAGCTTTCTTT. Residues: CASSQGGVTEAFF.

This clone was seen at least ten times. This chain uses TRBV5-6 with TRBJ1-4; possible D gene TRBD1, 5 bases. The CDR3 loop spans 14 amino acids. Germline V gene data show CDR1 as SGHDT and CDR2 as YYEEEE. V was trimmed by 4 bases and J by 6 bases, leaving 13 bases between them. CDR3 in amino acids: CASSTGGWDEKLFF. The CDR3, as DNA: TGTGCCAGCAGCACCGGGGGATGGGATGAAAAACTGTTTTTT. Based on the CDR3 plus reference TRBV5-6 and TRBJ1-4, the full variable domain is DAGVTQSPTHLIKTRGQQVTLRCSPKSGHDTVSWYQQALGQGPQFIFQYYEEEERQRGNFPDRFSGHQFPNYSSELNVNALLLGDSALYLCASSTGGWDEKLFFGSGTQLSVL.

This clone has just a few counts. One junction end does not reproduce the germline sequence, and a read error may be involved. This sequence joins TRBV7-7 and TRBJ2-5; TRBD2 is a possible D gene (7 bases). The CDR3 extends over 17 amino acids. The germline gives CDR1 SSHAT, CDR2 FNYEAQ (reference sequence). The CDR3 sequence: CASSPRDNGGYQETQYF. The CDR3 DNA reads TGTGCTAGCAGCCCTAGGGACAACGGGGGGTACCAAGAGACCCAGTACTTC.